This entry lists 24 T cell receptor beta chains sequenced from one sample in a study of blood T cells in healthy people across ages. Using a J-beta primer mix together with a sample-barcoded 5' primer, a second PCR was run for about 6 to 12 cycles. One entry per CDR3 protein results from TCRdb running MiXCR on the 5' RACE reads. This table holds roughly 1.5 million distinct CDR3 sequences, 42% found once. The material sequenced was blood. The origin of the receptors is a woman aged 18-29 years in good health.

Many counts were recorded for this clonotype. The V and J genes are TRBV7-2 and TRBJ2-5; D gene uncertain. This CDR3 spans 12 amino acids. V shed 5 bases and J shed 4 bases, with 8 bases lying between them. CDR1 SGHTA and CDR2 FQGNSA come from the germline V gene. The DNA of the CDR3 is TGTGCCAGCAGCACATTAGGAGAGACCCAGTACTTC. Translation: CASSTLGETQYF.

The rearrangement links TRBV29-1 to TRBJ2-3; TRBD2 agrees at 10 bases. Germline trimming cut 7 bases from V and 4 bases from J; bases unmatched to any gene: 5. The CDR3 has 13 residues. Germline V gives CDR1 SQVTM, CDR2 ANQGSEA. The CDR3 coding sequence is TGCAGCGCCGGGACTAGCGCCGCAGATACGCAGTATTTT. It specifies CSAGTSAADTQYF.

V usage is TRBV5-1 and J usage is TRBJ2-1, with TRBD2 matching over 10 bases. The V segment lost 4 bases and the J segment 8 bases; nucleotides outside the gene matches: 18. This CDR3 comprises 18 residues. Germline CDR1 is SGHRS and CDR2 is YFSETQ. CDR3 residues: CASSVTPIPLAGSDEQFF. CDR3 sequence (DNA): TGCGCCAGCAGCGTAACGCCCATCCCACTAGCGGGGTCCGATGAGCAGTTCTTC.

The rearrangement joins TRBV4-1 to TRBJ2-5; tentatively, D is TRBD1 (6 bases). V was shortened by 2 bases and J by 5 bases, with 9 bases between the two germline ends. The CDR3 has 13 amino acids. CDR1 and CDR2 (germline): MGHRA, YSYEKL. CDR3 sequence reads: CASSQYQGETQYF. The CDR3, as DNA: TGCGCCAGCAGCCAATATCAGGGGGAGACCCAGTACTTC.

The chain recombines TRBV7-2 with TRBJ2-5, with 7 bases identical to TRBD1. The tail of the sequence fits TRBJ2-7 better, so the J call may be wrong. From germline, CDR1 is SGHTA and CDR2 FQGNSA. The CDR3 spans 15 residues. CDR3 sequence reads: CASSDRAVLSYEQYF. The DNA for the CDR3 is TGTGCCAGCAGCGACAGGGCGGTACTCTCCTACGAGCAGTACTTC.

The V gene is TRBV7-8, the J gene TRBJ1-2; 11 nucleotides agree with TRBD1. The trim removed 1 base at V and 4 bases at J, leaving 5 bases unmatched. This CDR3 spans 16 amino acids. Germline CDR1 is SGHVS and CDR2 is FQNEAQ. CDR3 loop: CASSLGTGGLSYGYTF. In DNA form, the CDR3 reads TGTGCCAGCAGCTTAGGGACAGGGGGCTTATCCTATGGCTACACCTTC.

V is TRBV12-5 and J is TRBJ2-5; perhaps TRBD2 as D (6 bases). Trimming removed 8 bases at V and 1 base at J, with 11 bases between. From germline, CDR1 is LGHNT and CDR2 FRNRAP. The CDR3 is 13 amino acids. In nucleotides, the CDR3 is TGTGCTAGTTTAGCGGACCTCCAAGAGACCCAGTACTTC. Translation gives CASLADLQETQYF.

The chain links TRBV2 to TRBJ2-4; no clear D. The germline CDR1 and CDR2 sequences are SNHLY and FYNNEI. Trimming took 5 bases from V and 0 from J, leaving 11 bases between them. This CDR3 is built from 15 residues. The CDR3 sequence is CASSRTSAAKNIQYF. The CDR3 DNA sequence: TGTGCCAGCAGTCGGACGTCAGCAGCCAAAAACATTCAGTACTTC.

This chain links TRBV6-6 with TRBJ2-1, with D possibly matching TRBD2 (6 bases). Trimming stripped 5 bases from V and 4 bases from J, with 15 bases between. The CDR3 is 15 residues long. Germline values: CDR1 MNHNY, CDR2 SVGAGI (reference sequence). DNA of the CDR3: TGTGCCAGCAGTCAGTCTAGCGCCACTTACAATGAGCAGTTCTTC. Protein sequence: CASSQSSATYNEQFF.

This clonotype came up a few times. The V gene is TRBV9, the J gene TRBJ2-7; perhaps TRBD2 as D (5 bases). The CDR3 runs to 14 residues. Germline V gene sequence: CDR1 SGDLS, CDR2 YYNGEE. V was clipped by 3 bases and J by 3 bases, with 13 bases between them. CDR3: CASSARGGDYEQYF. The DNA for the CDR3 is TGTGCCAGCAGCGCCCGGGGTGGAGACTACGAGCAGTACTTC.

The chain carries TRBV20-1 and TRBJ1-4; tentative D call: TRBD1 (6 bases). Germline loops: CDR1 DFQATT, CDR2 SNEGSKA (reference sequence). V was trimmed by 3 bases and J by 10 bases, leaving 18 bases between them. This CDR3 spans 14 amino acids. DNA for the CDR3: TGCAGTGCTAGCGGCCCGGGACATTGGGGAAAACTGTTTTTT. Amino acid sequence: CSASGPGHWGKLFF.

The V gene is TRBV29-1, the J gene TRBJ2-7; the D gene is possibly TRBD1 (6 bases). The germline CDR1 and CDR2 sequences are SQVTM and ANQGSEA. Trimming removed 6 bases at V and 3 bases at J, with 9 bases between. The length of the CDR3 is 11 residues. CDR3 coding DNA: TGCAGCGTCGGGACAAACTACGAGCAGTACTTC. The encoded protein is CSVGTNYEQYF.

The DNA for the CDR3 is TGTGCCAGCAGTCCCTTCAGTGACACAGATACGCAGTATTTT. Residues: CASSPFSDTDTQYF. This chain links TRBV12-3 or TRBV12-4 with TRBJ2-3; D gene unclear. CDR3 length: 14 residues. The V end lost 5 bases, the J end lost 2 bases, and 11 bases lay between the germline ends.

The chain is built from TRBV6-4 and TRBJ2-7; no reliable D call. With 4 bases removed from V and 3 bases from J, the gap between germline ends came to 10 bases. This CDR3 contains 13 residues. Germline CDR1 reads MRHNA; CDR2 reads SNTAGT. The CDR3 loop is CASSAAKGYEQYF. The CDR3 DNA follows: TGTGCCAGCAGTGCCGCCAAAGGCTACGAGCAGTACTTC.

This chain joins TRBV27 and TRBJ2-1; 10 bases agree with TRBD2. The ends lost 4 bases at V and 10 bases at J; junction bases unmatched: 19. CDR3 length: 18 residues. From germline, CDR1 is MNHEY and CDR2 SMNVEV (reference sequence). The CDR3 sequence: CASSSGGRSGGAAKEQFF. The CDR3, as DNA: TGTGCCAGCAGTTCCGGGGGTAGGAGCGGGGGGGCGGCGAAGGAGCAGTTCTTC.

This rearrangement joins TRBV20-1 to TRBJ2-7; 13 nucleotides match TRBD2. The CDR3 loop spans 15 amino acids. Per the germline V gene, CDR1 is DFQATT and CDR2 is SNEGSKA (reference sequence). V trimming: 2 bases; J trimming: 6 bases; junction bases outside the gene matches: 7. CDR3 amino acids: CSARWTSGRRGEQYF. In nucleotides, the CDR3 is TGCAGTGCTAGATGGACTAGCGGGAGAAGGGGCGAGCAGTACTTC.

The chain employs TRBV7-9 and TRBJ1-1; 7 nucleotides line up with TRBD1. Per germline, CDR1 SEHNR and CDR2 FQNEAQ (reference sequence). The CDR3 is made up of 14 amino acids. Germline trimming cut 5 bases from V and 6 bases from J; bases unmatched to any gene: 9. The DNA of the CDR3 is TGTGCCAGCAGCGCAGGGACAGCGGGGCCTGAAGCTTTCTTT. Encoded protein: CASSAGTAGPEAFF. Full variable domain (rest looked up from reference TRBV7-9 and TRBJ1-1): DTGVSQNPRHKITKRGQNVTFRCDPISEHNRLYWYRQTLGQGPEFLTYFQNEAQLEKSRLLSDRFSAERPKGSFSTLEIQRTEQGDSAMYLCASSAGTAGPEAFFGQGTRLTVV.

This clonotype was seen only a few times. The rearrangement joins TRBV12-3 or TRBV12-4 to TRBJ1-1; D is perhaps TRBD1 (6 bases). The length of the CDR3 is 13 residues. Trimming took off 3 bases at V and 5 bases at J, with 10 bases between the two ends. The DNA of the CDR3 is TGTGCCAGCAGTTTGGGGGCTAGGACTGAAGCTTTCTTT. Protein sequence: CASSLGARTEAFF.

The CDR3 region has the DNA TGTGCCAGCAGTGAACCCGGCTATGGGACAGATACGCAGTATTTT. Its protein product is CASSEPGYGTDTQYF. The chain recombines TRBV2 with TRBJ2-3; D unclear. The CDR3 spans 15 residues. Deletions cut 2 bases from V and 3 bases from J, with 12 bases between. Germline assignment: CDR1 SNHLY and CDR2 FYNNEI.

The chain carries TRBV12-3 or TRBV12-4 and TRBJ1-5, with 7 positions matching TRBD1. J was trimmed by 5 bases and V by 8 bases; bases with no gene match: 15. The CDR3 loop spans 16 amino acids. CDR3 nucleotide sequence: TGTGCCAGCGGCACTGACAGGGATATAGCCCATCAGCCCCAGCATTTT. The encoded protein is CASGTDRDIAHQPQHF.

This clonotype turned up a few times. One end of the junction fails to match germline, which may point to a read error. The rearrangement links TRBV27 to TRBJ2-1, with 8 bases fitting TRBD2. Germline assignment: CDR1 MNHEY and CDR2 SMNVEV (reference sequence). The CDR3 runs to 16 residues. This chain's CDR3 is CASSLALAEVYNEQFF. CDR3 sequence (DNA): TGTGCCAGTAGTTTAGCACTAGCGGAGGTCTACAATGAGCAGTTCTTC.

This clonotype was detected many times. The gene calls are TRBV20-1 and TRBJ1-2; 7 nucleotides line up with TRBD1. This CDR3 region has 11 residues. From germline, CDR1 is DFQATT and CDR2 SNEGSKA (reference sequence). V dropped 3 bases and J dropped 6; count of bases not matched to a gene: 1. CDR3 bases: TGCAGTGCTAGGACAGGGAATGGCTACACCTTC. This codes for CSARTGNGYTF.

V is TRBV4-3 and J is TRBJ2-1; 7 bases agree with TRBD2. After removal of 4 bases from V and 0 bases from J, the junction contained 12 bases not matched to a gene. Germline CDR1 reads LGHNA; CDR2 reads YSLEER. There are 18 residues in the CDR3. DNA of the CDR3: TGCGCCAGCAGCCGGGACTACTTAGCGGTGAGCTCCTACAATGAGCAGTTCTTC. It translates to CASSRDYLAVSSYNEQFF.

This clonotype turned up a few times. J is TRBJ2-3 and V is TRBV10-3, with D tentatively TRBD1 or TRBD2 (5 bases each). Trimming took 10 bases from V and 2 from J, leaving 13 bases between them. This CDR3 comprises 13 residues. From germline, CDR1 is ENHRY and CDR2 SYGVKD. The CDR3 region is CATDPGTTDTQYF. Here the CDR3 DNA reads TGTGCCACCGACCCCGGGACCACAGATACGCAGTATTTT.